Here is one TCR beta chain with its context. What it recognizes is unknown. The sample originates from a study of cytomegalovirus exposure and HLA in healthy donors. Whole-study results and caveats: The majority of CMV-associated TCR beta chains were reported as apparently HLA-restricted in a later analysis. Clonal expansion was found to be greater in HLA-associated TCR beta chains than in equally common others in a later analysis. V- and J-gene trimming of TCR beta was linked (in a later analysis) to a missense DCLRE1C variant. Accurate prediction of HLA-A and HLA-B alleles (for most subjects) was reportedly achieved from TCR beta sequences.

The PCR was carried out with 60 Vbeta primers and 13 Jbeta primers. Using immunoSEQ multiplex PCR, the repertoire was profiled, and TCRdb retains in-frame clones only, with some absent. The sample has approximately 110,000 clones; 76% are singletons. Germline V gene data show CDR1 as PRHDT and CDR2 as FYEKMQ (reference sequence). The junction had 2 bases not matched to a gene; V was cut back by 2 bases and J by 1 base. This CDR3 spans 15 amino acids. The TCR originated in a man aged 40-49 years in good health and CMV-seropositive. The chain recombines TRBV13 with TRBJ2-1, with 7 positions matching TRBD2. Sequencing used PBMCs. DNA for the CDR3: TGTGCCAGCAGCTTACCGGGGGGATCCTACAATGAGCAGTTCTTC. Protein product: CASSLPGGSYNEQFF. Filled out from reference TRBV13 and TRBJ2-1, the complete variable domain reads AAGVIQSPRHLIKEKRETATLKCYPIPRHDTVYWYQQGPGQDPQFLISFYEKMQSDKGSIPDRFSAQQFSDYHSELNMSSLELGDSALYFCASSLPGGSYNEQFFGPGTRLTVL.